What follows are 8 T cell receptor beta chains derived from one specimen sequenced in a study of blood T cell repertoires in COVID-19. The repertoire was sequenced with immunoSEQ multiplex PCR; TCRdb's copy has only in-frame clones and lacks some. This repertoire shows 130,000 to 150,000 clones, 80% to 85% found once; its top ten account for over 8%. Sequences were obtained from peripheral blood. Source of these receptors: a human donor in a cohort sampled during active COVID-19.

The table lists this clone with many counts. V and J are TRBV11-2 and TRBJ2-7, with D perhaps TRBD1 (6 bases). Germline CDR1 SGHAT, CDR2 FQNNGV. The CDR3 consists of 15 residues. The V and J ends lost 1 base and 6 bases respectively, with 16 bases between them. CDR3 DNA: TGTGCCAGCAGCTTAGGGTACACAGGGTTTGGCGAGCAGTACTTC. Encoded protein: CASSLGYTGFGEQYF.

The CDR3 protein is CASRQGAGGIYEQYF. The CDR3 DNA reads TGTGCCAGCAGACAGGGGGCAGGAGGGATCTACGAGCAGTACTTC. The chain links TRBV6-5 to TRBJ2-7; 9 bases agree with TRBD1. V was pared by 6 bases and J by 3 bases, with 9 bases of the junction left unmatched. The CDR3 is 15 residues long. The germline CDR1 and CDR2 sequences are MNHEY and SVGAGI.

V and J are TRBV25-1 and TRBJ2-7; 10 nucleotides match TRBD2. The CDR3 has 14 residues. J gave up 7 bases and V 2 bases, and 5 bases lay outside the gene matches. The germline V gene has CDR1 MGHDK and CDR2 SYGVNS. The CDR3 here is CASSEGLAGAEQYF. The CDR3 coding sequence is TGTGCCAGCAGTGAAGGCCTAGCGGGAGCGGAGCAGTACTTC.

The chain joins TRBV5-1 to TRBJ2-2; TRBD2 matches at 16 bases. After removal of 4 bases from V and 3 bases from J, the junction contained 9 bases not matched to a gene. Germline CDR1 and CDR2: SGHRS and YFSETQ. The CDR3 has 19 amino acids. The CDR3 loop is CASSPGTSGRAVDTGELFF. CDR3 coding DNA: TGCGCCAGCAGCCCAGGGACTAGCGGGAGGGCCGTCGACACCGGGGAGCTGTTTTTT.

The chain links TRBV13 to TRBJ2-7, with D unresolved. V was clipped by 0 bases and J by 6 bases, with 9 bases between them. CDR3 length equals 13 residues. The V gene's germline CDR1 is PRHDT and CDR2 FYEKMQ (reference sequence). The CDR3: CASSLGTGSEQYF. The CDR3 nucleotides read TGTGCCAGCAGCTTAGGCACGGGTTCCGAGCAGTACTTC.

V usage is TRBV5-1 and J usage is TRBJ2-1; D perhaps matches TRBD2 (5 bases). The CDR3 runs to 15 residues. With 0 bases removed from V and 4 bases from J, the gap between germline ends came to 11 bases. Germline V CDR1 and CDR2: SGHRS, YFSETQ. The CDR3 is CASSLGSRTYNEQFF. The CDR3 DNA sequence: TGCGCCAGCAGCTTGGGATCTAGGACTTACAATGAGCAGTTCTTC.

The rearrangement links TRBV5-6 to TRBJ1-6; TRBD1 might be the D (5 bases). The germline V gene has CDR1 SGHDT and CDR2 YYEEEE. The V end lost 0 bases, the J end lost 6 bases, and 16 bases lay between the germline ends. The CDR3 spans 17 residues. In DNA, the CDR3 is TGTGCCAGCAGCTTGGATGGGGAGGGGCGGCCTAATTCACCCCTCCACTTT. Protein product: CASSLDGEGRPNSPLHF.

The J gene is TRBJ2-7, the V gene TRBV6-2 or TRBV6-3; 8 nucleotides line up with TRBD1. The CDR3 has 18 amino acids. Germline CDR1 reads MNHEY; CDR2 reads SVGEGT. The V and J ends lost 0 bases and 2 bases, in that order; junction bases with no gene match: 12. The CDR3, as DNA: TGTGCCAGCAGTTACTCGAGGACCGGGGACAGGAGAACCTACGAGCAGTACTTC. Its translation is CASSYSRTGDRRTYEQYF.